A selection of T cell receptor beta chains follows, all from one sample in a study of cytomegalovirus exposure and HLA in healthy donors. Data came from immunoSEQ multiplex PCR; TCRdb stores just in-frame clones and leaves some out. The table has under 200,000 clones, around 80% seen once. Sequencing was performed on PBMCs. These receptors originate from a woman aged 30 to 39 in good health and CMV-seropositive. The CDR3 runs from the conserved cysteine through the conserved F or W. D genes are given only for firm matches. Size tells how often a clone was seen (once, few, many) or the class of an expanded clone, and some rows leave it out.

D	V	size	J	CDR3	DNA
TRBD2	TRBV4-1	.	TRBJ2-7	CASSQDLRTSGPYEQYF	TGCGCCAGCAGCCAAGACCTCCGGACTAGCGGCCCCTACGAGCAGTACTTC
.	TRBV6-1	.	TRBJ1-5	CASSDGGDQPQHF	TGTGCCAGCAGTGACGGAGGAGATCAGCCCCAGCATTTT
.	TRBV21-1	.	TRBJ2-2	CASSTRGTGELFF	TGTGCCAGCAGCACTAGGGGGACCGGGGAGCTGTTTTTT
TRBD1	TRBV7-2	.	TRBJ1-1	CASSLRQGGIAFF	TGTGCCAGCAGCCTCAGACAGGGGGGGATAGCTTTCTTT
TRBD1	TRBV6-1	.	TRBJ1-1	CASSGRDRGSTAFF	TGTGCCAGCAGTGGGAGGGACAGGGGGAGTACGGCTTTCTTT
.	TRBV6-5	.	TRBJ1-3	CASRSSGNTIYF	TGTGCCAGCAGGAGCTCTGGAAACACCATATATTTT
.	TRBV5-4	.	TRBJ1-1	CASSLRQGKAFF	TGTGCCAGCAGCTTGCGGCAGGGTAAGGCTTTCTTT
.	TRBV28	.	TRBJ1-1	CASRPWGGALVTEAFF	TGTGCCAGCAGACCTTGGGGGGGGGCCTTGGTCACTGAAGCTTTCTTT
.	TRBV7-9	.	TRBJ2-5	CSSSLVRSLWETQYF	TGTTCCAGCAGCTTAGTCAGGTCGTTGTGGGAGACCCAGTACTTC
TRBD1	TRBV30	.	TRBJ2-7	CAWSGTGDREQYF	TGTGCCTGGAGCGGGACAGGGGATAGGGAGCAGTACTTC
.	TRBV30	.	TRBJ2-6	CAWSTTGQSGANVLTF	TGTGCCTGGAGTACGACAGGACAGTCTGGGGCCAACGTCCTGACTTTC
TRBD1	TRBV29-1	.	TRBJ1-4	CSVRTGTGTGKLFF	TGCAGCGTCCGAACCGGGACAGGGACCGGGAAACTGTTTTTT
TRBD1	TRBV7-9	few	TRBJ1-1	CASSSLTGVNTEAFF	TGTGCCAGCAGCTCGTTGACAGGGGTGAACACTGAAGCTTTCTTT
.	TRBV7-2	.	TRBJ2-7	CASSLQIGFSYEQYF	TGTGCCAGCAGCTTACAAATCGGGTTTTCCTACGAGCAGTACTTC
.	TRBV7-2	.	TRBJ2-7	CASSPRGGVSGVEQYF	TGTGCCAGCAGCCCTAGGGGCGGAGTTTCGGGCGTCGAGCAGTACTTC
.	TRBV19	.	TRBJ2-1	CATTATTYNEQFF	TGTGCCACTACGGCGACAACCTACAATGAGCAGTTCTTC
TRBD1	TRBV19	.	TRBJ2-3	CASSRQGSTDTQYF	TGTGCCAGTAGCCGACAGGGATCTACAGATACGCAGTATTTT
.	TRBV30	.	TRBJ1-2	CAWINRPLNYGYTF	TGTGCCTGGATTAACCGTCCACTTAACTATGGCTACACCTTC
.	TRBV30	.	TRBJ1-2	CAWSVIGGRVGYTF	TGTGCCTGGAGTGTAATAGGGGGTCGCGTTGGCTACACCTTC
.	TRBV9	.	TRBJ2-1	CASSVQGRYNEQFF	TGTGCCAGCAGCGTTCAGGGGCGGTACAATGAGCAGTTCTTC
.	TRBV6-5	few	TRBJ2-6	CASSTGVSGANVLTF	TGTGCCAGCAGTACGGGAGTATCTGGGGCCAACGTCCTGACTTTC
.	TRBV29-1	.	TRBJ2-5	CSAGDTQYF	TGCAGCGCGGGGGATACCCAGTACTTC
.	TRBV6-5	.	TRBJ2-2	CASLPTDRNTGELFF	TGTGCCAGCCTCCCTACTGACAGGAACACCGGGGAGCTGTTTTTT
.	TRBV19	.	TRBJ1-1	CASSIGDRPLNTEAFF	TGTGCCAGTAGTATAGGCGACAGGCCCCTGAACACTGAAGCTTTCTTT
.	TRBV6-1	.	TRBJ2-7	CASSDTGLVYEQYF	TGTGCCAGCAGTGACACAGGCTTGGTATACGAGCAGTACTTC
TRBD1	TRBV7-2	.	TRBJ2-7	CASSPQTGGYEQYF	TGTGCCAGCAGCCCACAGACAGGGGGCTACGAGCAGTACTTC
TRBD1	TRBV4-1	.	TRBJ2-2	CASSHPEGAPRTGELFF	TGCGCCAGCAGCCATCCAGAGGGGGCCCCTCGGACCGGGGAGCTGTTTTTT
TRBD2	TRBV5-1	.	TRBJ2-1	CASSSRGKPTSGNSYNEQFF	TGCGCCAGCAGTTCTCGGGGAAAGCCGACTAGCGGAAACTCCTACAATGAGCAGTTCTTC
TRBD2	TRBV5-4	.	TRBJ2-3	CASSHPGSGGKAGGGQYF	TGTGCCAGCAGTCACCCTGGGAGCGGGGGCAAGGCCGGAGGTGGGCAGTATTTT
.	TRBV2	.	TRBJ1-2	CASVIRRGSYGYTF	TGTGCCAGCGTTATCAGGAGGGGATCCTATGGCTACACCTTC
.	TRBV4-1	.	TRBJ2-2	CASSQGPQGWAGELFF	TGCGCCAGCAGCCAAGGCCCCCAGGGTTGGGCCGGGGAGCTGTTTTTT
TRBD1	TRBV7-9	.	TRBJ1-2	CASSQYTGTAYGYTF	TGTGCCAGCAGCCAATATACCGGGACAGCCTATGGCTACACCTTC
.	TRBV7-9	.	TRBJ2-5	CASSWSVTETQYF	TGTGCCAGCAGCTGGAGTGTGACGGAGACCCAGTACTTC
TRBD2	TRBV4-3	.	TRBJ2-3	CASSQAGGPSSGRTDTQYF	TGCGCCAGCAGCCAAGCGGGAGGGCCGAGTTCTGGCCGCACAGATACGCAGTATTTT
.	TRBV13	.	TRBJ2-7	CASSFTGAGTYEQYF	TGTGCCAGCAGCTTTACAGGGGCGGGAACCTACGAGCAGTACTTC
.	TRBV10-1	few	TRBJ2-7	CASSERLQGKGHEQYF	TGCGCCAGCAGTGAGAGGTTACAGGGTAAGGGCCACGAGCAGTACTTC
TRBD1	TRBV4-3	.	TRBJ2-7	CASSQRTSRGRIVYEQYF	TGCGCCAGCAGCCAGAGAACATCAAGGGGGCGCATCGTTTACGAGCAGTACTTC
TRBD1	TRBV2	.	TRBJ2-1	CASSLQGASYNEQFF	TGTGCCAGCAGTCTCCAGGGGGCGTCCTACAATGAGCAGTTCTTC
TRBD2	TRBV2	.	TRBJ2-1	CASSEGLAGVSHNEQFF	TGTGCCAGCAGTGAGGGACTAGCGGGGGTATCCCACAATGAGCAGTTCTTC
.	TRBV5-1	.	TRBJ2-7	CASSLGQGFAYEQYF	TGCGCCAGCAGCTTGGGTCAGGGGTTTGCCTACGAGCAGTACTTC
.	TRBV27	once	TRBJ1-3	CASRRTGLLSGNTIYF	TGTGCCAGCAGACGAACAGGGTTATTGAGTGGAAACACCATATATTTT
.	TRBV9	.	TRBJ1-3	CASSVDTLEGTIYF	TGTGCCAGCAGCGTAGATACGTTGGAGGGGACCATATATTTT